This is a list of T cell receptor beta chains from one sample in a study of blood T cell repertoires in COVID-19. Libraries were prepared by immunoSEQ multiplex PCR; TCRdb keeps only in-frame clonotypes and omits some of them. Altogether around 30,000 clones are present, around 80% being singletons, with the ten largest covering over 40%. The sample comprised peripheral blood. The receptors originated from a woman in her seventies with acute or convalescent COVID-19. Each CDR3 is given with its conserved first and last residue. D genes are given only for firm matches. Clone sizes are given selectively: once, few, many, or a class where the clone is expanded.

>13|NA|TRBJ2-7|TRBV25-1|NA
CASSPPGNYEQYF
TGTGCCAGCTCTCCCCCGGGGAACTACGAGCAGTACTTC
>13|NA|TRBJ2-7|TRBV9|TRBD1
CASSVGQGNEQYF
TGTGCCAGCAGCGTAGGACAGGGAAACGAGCAGTACTTC
>15|NA|TRBJ2-1|TRBV7-8|NA
CASSLGRATYNEQFF
TGTGCCAGCAGCTTAGGGCGGGCTACCTACAATGAGCAGTTCTTC
>18|NA|TRBJ2-6|TRBV7-3|TRBD2
CASSSQTSGGSGANVLTF
TGTGCCAGCAGCTCCCAGACTAGCGGAGGCTCTGGGGCCAACGTCCTGACTTTC
>13|NA|TRBJ2-2|TRBV5-4|NA
CASSPYPTGELFF
TGTGCCAGCAGCCCCTATCCCACCGGGGAGCTGTTTTTT
>17|NA|TRBJ1-5|TRBV28|NA
CASSFLQGGRSNQPQHF
TGTGCCAGCAGTTTCTTGCAGGGAGGAAGGAGCAATCAGCCCCAGCATTTT
>16|NA|TRBJ2-3|TRBV19|TRBD2
CASSSGRSGSTDTQYF
TGTGCCAGTAGTTCCGGGAGGAGCGGGAGCACAGATACGCAGTATTTT
>14|NA|TRBJ2-5|TRBV6-5|TRBD1
CASSLTGYQETQYF
TGTGCCAGCAGCTTGACAGGGTACCAAGAGACCCAGTACTTC
>15|NA|TRBJ2-3|TRBV9|TRBD2
CASSVGLAEADTQYF
TGTGCCAGCAGCGTTGGCCTAGCGGAGGCAGATACGCAGTATTTT
>15|NA|TRBJ2-7|TRBV5-4|TRBD2
CASSLLAGAYYEQYF
TGTGCCAGCAGCCTACTAGCGGGGGCCTACTACGAGCAGTACTTC
>15|NA|TRBJ2-5|TRBV5-1|NA
CASSLAGVFRETQYF
TGCGCCAGCAGCTTGGCAGGGGTGTTTCGAGAGACCCAGTACTTC
>15|NA|TRBJ1-2|TRBV6-5|NA
CASSYSREGAYGYTF
TGTGCCAGCAGTTACTCGCGGGAAGGGGCCTATGGCTACACCTTC
>15|NA|TRBJ2-7|TRBV19|TRBD1
CASSGLSDRAYEQYF
TGTGCCAGTAGTGGTCTTTCGGACAGGGCCTACGAGCAGTACTTC
>15|once|TRBJ2-7|TRBV6-2/TRBV6-3|NA
CASSYSIWRPDEQYF
TGTGCCAGCAGTTACTCAATTTGGCGGCCTGACGAGCAGTACTTC
>13|NA|TRBJ2-1|TRBV29-1|TRBD1
CSVQMGTGVEQFF
TGCAGCGTCCAAATGGGAACAGGGGTTGAGCAGTTCTTC
>13|NA|TRBJ2-3|TRBV7-2|NA
CASSRVASDTQYF
TGTGCCAGCTCCAGGGTAGCTTCAGATACGCAGTATTTT
>15|NA|TRBJ1-1|TRBV5-4|TRBD1
CASSSPTGANTEAFF
TGTGCCAGCAGCTCCCCGACAGGGGCAAACACTGAAGCTTTCTTT
>16|NA|TRBJ2-2|TRBV5-8|TRBD1
CASSKGQGGNTGELFF
TGTGCCAGCAGCAAAGGACAGGGGGGTAACACCGGGGAGCTGTTTTTT
>17|NA|TRBJ2-1|TRBV4-3|TRBD2
CASSQDHLAGSYNEQFF
TGCGCCAGCAGCCAAGATCACCTAGCGGGGTCCTACAATGAGCAGTTCTTC
>15|NA|TRBJ1-1|TRBV4-1|NA
CASSQQKHLNTEAFF
TGCGCCAGCAGCCAACAAAAGCACCTGAACACTGAAGCTTTCTTT
>15|NA|TRBJ2-2|TRBV7-6|NA
CASSLESKNTGELFF
TGTGCCAGCAGCTTAGAGTCTAAGAACACCGGGGAGCTGTTTTTT
>12|NA|TRBJ1-3|TRBV24-1|NA
CATEGSGNTIYF
TGTGCCACCGAGGGCTCTGGAAACACCATATATTTT
>15|once|TRBJ2-5|TRBV4-2|NA
CASSPLDPQQETQYF
TGTGCCAGCAGCCCTCTTGACCCACAACAGGAGACCCAGTACTTC
>13|many|TRBJ2-3|TRBV30|NA
CAWSPGMVDTQYF
TGTGCCTGGAGCCCGGGGATGGTAGATACGCAGTATTTT
>12|few|TRBJ1-2|TRBV3-1/TRBV3-2|NA
CASSLQGYGYTF
TGTGCCAGCAGCTTACAGGGCTATGGCTACACCTTC
>15|NA|TRBJ2-5|TRBV5-6|TRBD2
CASSDSGRGGETQYF
TGTGCCAGCAGCGATAGCGGGAGGGGAGGAGAGACCCAGTACTTC
>15|NA|TRBJ1-5|TRBV15|NA
CATSRDGAVNQPQHF
TGTGCCACCAGCAGAGATGGAGCAGTCAATCAGCCCCAGCATTTT
>15|NA|TRBJ2-5|TRBV6-5|NA
CASSYRPGTWETQYF
TGTGCCAGCAGTTACCGCCCTGGTACTTGGGAGACCCAGTACTTC
>14|NA|TRBJ2-4|TRBV11-3|NA
CASSPELAKNIQYF
TGTGCCAGCAGCCCGGAGCTAGCCAAAAACATTCAGTACTTC
>14|NA|TRBJ2-1|TRBV15|NA
CATGGTDLYNEQFF
TGTGCCACCGGCGGGACAGACCTGTACAATGAGCAGTTCTTC
>16|few|TRBJ2-7|TRBV28|TRBD1
CASSQVAWDSSYEQYF
TGTGCCAGCAGTCAGGTGGCCTGGGACAGTTCCTACGAGCAGTACTTC
>17|NA|TRBJ2-7|TRBV27|NA
CASSLGGFGNSGYEQYF
TGTGCCAGCAGTTTGGGGGGATTCGGGAATTCGGGGTACGAGCAGTACTTC
>14|NA|TRBJ2-6|TRBV27|NA
CASRQGSGANVLTF
TGTGCCAGCAGGCAGGGGTCTGGGGCCAACGTCCTGACTTTC
>15|NA|TRBJ1-4|TRBV9|TRBD1
CASSQSGGFSEKLFF
TGTGCCAGCAGCCAATCAGGGGGCTTCAGTGAAAAACTGTTTTTT
>17|NA|TRBJ2-2|TRBV6-1|NA
CASSEAFLIGSTGELFF
TGTGCCAGCAGTGAAGCTTTTCTCATTGGGAGCACCGGGGAGCTGTTTTTT
>12|NA|TRBJ1-1|TRBV2|NA
CASSYRATEAFF
TGTGCCAGCAGCTACAGGGCAACTGAAGCTTTCTTT
>14|NA|TRBJ1-2|TRBV28|NA
CASSFPGTQDGYTF
TGTGCCAGCAGTTTTCCTGGGACACAGGATGGCTACACCTTC
>15|NA|TRBJ2-2|TRBV19|TRBD1
CASSTGQERTGELFF
TGTGCCAGTAGTACAGGACAGGAGCGCACCGGGGAGCTGTTTTTT
>16|NA|TRBJ1-1|TRBV9|TRBD1
CASSVGGQGFNTEAFF
TGTGCCAGCAGCGTAGGTGGACAGGGATTCAACACTGAAGCTTTCTTT
>15|NA|TRBJ2-3|TRBV27|TRBD2
CASSPLAGVRDTQYF
TGTGCCAGCAGTCCGCTAGCGGGAGTAAGAGATACGCAGTATTTT
>16|NA|TRBJ2-3|TRBV19|TRBD2
CASEKTSGLSTDTQYF
TGTGCCAGTGAGAAGACTAGCGGGTTAAGCACAGATACGCAGTATTTT
>14|NA|TRBJ2-1|TRBV29-1|NA
CSVEQTASYNEQFF
TGCAGCGTTGAACAGACTGCTTCCTACAATGAGCAGTTCTTC
>16|NA|TRBJ1-3|TRBV6-5|NA
CASSSPTLLSGNTIYF
TGTGCCAGCAGTTCCCCCACTCTATTGAGTGGAAACACCATATATTTT
>13|NA|TRBJ2-3|TRBV6-6|NA
CASKSGSTDTQYF
TGTGCCAGCAAAAGCGGCAGCACAGATACGCAGTATTTT
>12|NA|TRBJ2-7|TRBV4-3|NA
CASSLAGTEQYF
TGCGCCAGCAGCCTCGCAGGGACTGAGCAGTACTTC
>14|NA|TRBJ1-6|TRBV9|NA
CASTAGAGNSPLHF
TGTGCCAGCACGGCAGGGGCGGGTAATTCACCCCTCCACTTT
>16|NA|TRBJ2-3|TRBV5-4|TRBD1
CASSVPGTGVTDTQYF
TGTGCCAGCAGCGTGCCCGGGACAGGGGTCACAGATACGCAGTATTTT
>11|NA|TRBJ2-7|TRBV2|NA
CASSEVSSTLF
TGTGCCAGCAGTGAAGTATCATCTACGTTGTTC
>18|NA|TRBJ1-1|TRBV5-1|TRBD1
CASSPVPGQGVANTEAFF
TGCGCCAGCAGCCCCGTCCCGGGACAGGGCGTGGCGAACACTGAAGCTTTCTTT
>15|NA|TRBJ2-7|TRBV19|TRBD2
CASTGLAGGSYEQYF
TGTGCCAGTACCGGACTAGCGGGGGGTTCCTACGAGCAGTACTTC
>14|NA|TRBJ2-1|TRBV6-5|TRBD2
CASTLAGGRNEQFF
TGTGCCAGCACTCTAGCGGGGGGGCGTAATGAGCAGTTCTTC
>12|NA|TRBJ1-4|TRBV6-1|NA
CASSEQYEKLFF
TGTGCCAGCAGTGAACAATATGAAAAACTGTTTTTT
>14|NA|TRBJ2-1|TRBV2|NA
CASSEARGWGEQFF
TGTGCCAGCAGTGAAGCGCGGGGTTGGGGTGAGCAGTTCTTC
>12|once|TRBJ2-2|TRBV27|NA
CASSPKTGELFF
TGTGCCAGCAGCCCCAAAACCGGGGAGCTGTTTTTT
>15|NA|TRBJ2-2|TRBV7-2|TRBD1
CASSTDRGGTGELFF
TGTGCCAGCAGTACTGACAGGGGGGGCACCGGGGAGCTGTTTTTT